Below are 32 T cell receptor beta chains sequenced from a single sample in a study of blood T cell repertoires in COVID-19. Assay used: immunoSEQ multiplex PCR; TCRdb lists only in-frame clones, some missing. Among about 51,000 clones listed, approximately 90% were seen once. The sequenced material came from peripheral blood. The receptors stem from a man aged 50 or older with acute or convalescent COVID-19.

This chain uses TRBV29-1 with TRBJ1-2, with D possibly TRBD1 on 5 matching bases. Per germline, CDR1 SQVTM and CDR2 ANQGSEA. The V and J ends lost 6 bases and 7 bases respectively, with 9 bases between them. The CDR3 has 10 amino acids. CDR3 coding DNA: TGCAGCGTCCAGGGAGGTGGCTACACCTTC. It yields the protein CSVQGGGYTF.

V and J are TRBV3-1 (or the pseudogene TRBV3-2) and TRBJ1-1; the D gene is possibly TRBD1 (6 bases). The CDR3 is 12 amino acids. V dropped 3 bases and J dropped 6 bases, with 8 bases sitting between them. CDR1 and CDR2 (germline): LGHDT, YNNKEL (reference sequence). CDR3 in amino acids: CASSQGTSEAFF. The CDR3 DNA is TGTGCCAGCAGCCAGGGGACATCTGAAGCTTTCTTT.

The chain has TRBV28 and TRBJ2-7; tentative D call: TRBD2 (6 bases). The CDR3 has 16 amino acids. From germline, CDR1 is MDHEN and CDR2 SYDVKM. The ends were cut back, 3 bases at V and 6 bases at J, with 21 bases in the middle. DNA for the CDR3: TGTGCCAGCAGTTTTCCCCCACGGGAGAGGTTAGGCGAGCAGTACTTC. Residues: CASSFPPRERLGEQYF. Full variable domain (missing parts from reference TRBV28 and TRBJ2-7): DVKVTQSSRYLVKRTGEKVFLECVQDMDHENMFWYRQDPGLGLRLIYFSYDVKMKEKGDIPEGYSVSREKKERFSLILESASTNQTSMYLCASSFPPRERLGEQYFGPGTRLTVT.

A word on this clone: In the same sample, other DNA sequences code for this CDR3. V is TRBV18 and J is TRBJ2-5, with 10 positions matching TRBD1. CDR1 and CDR2 from the germline V gene are KGHSH and LQKENI. Unmatched junction bases numbered 2, after V lost 3 bases and J lost 4 bases. The CDR3 consists of 14 residues. CDR3 loop: CASSPGDRGETQYF. The CDR3 region has the DNA TGTGCCAGCTCACCGGGGGACAGGGGAGAGACCCAGTACTTC.

The rearrangement links TRBV7-2 to TRBJ2-2; D is unclear. CDR3 size: 15 residues. Germline lookup yields CDR1 SGHTA and CDR2 FQGNSA. V was trimmed by 1 base and J by 6 bases, leaving 12 bases between them. This CDR3 is CASSLVSLLAGELFF. The CDR3 nucleotides read TGTGCCAGCAGCTTAGTAAGTCTACTCGCCGGGGAGCTGTTTTTT.

V gene TRBV18 combines with J gene TRBJ1-1; possible D gene TRBD1, 6 bases. Per germline, CDR1 KGHSH and CDR2 LQKENI. CDR3 length equals 15 residues. V gave up 3 bases and J gave up 1 base, with 12 bases separating them. CDR3 in amino acids: CASSPPGTQNTEAFF. CDR3 nucleotides: TGTGCCAGCTCACCTCCCGGGACACAGAACACTGAAGCTTTCTTT. Variable domain in full (rest from reference TRBV18 and TRBJ1-1): NAGVMQNPRHLVRRRGQEARLRCSPMKGHSHVYWYRQLPEEGLKFMVYLQKENIIDESGMPKERFSAEFPKEGPSILRIQQVVRGDSAAYFCASSPPGTQNTEAFFGQGTRLTVV.

This clone was recorded once. The V and J genes are TRBV11-2 and TRBJ1-2; a possible D gene is TRBD1 (5 bases). V was pared by 1 base and J by 7 bases, with 13 bases between. The length of the CDR3 is 14 residues. The germline gives CDR1 SGHAT, CDR2 FQNNGV. The CDR3 protein is CASSLGAGWGGYTF. Here the CDR3 DNA reads TGTGCCAGCAGCTTAGGGGCAGGGTGGGGTGGCTACACCTTC. Full variable domain (missing parts from reference TRBV11-2 and TRBJ1-2): EAGVAQSPRYKIIEKRQSVAFWCNPISGHATLYWYQQILGQGPKLLIQFQNNGVVDDSQLPKDRFSAERLKGVDSTLKIQPAKLEDSAVYLCASSLGAGWGGYTFGSGTRLTVV.

The chain employs TRBV5-1 and TRBJ2-7; 11 nucleotides align to TRBD1. The CDR3 has 13 residues. The ends lost 5 bases at V and 7 bases at J; junction bases unmatched: 5. CDR1 SGHRS and CDR2 YFSETQ come from the germline V gene. The CDR3 nucleotides are TGCGCCAGCAGACGGACAGGGGGCTCTGAGCAGTACTTC. Its protein is CASRRTGGSEQYF. The full variable domain, in which reference TRBV5-1 and TRBJ2-7 provide the parts outside the CDR3, is KAGVTQTPRYLIKTRGQQVTLSCSPISGHRSVSWYQQTPGQGLQFLFEYFSETQRNKGNFPGRFSGRQFSNSRSEMNVSTLELGDSALYLCASRRTGGSEQYFGPGTRLTVT.

The gene calls are TRBV6-5 and TRBJ2-7; TRBD2 might be the D (7 bases). The CDR3 contains 13 residues. The germline V gene encodes CDR1 MNHEY and CDR2 SVGAGI. V dropped 6 bases and J dropped 3 bases, with 12 bases sitting between them. The DNA for the CDR3 is TGTGCCAGCAGCAGGGGACTACACTACGAGCAGTACTTC. Amino acid sequence: CASSRGLHYEQYF.

This clone was detected only once. The chain links TRBV4-1 to TRBJ2-1; 7 nucleotides line up with TRBD1. This CDR3 spans 17 amino acids. V shed 2 bases and J 3 bases; nucleotides not matched to a gene: 10. CDR1 and CDR2 (germline): MGHRA, YSYEKL. This CDR3 is CASSQTTGDKLYNEQFF. CDR3 in DNA: TGCGCCAGCAGCCAAACAACAGGGGACAAACTCTACAATGAGCAGTTCTTC.

The chain carries TRBV5-4 and TRBJ1-1; TRBD1 might be the D (5 bases). The germline V gene has CDR1 SGHNT and CDR2 YYREEE (reference sequence). The V end lost 0 bases, the J end lost 4 bases, and 13 bases lay between the germline ends. This CDR3 spans 15 amino acids. CDR3 in amino acids: CASSLVQGGSTEAFF. In DNA, the CDR3 is TGTGCCAGCAGCTTGGTTCAGGGCGGTTCCACTGAAGCTTTCTTT.

The V gene is TRBV6-5, the J gene TRBJ1-2; 8 nucleotides line up with TRBD1. V lost 6 bases and J lost 8; bases outside the gene matches: 14. This CDR3 region has 15 residues. The germline V gene encodes CDR1 MNHEY and CDR2 SVGAGI. In DNA, the CDR3 is TGTGCCAGCAGCGAGCTGGGACAGGCTGTGCGGGGCTACACCTTC. Translation: CASSELGQAVRGYTF.

V and J are TRBV13 and TRBJ2-3; 8 nucleotides line up with TRBD2. With V trimmed by 2 bases and J by 2 bases, 6 bases remained unmatched. The CDR3 length is 16 residues. The germline V gene has CDR1 PRHDT and CDR2 FYEKMQ (reference sequence). This chain's CDR3 is CASSLLAGALTDTQYF. CDR3 nucleotide sequence: TGTGCCAGCAGCTTACTAGCGGGCGCACTCACAGATACGCAGTATTTT.

This clone has a single count. This chain uses TRBV30 with TRBJ1-6; no reliable D call. The CDR3 is made up of 13 amino acids. CDR1 and CDR2 from the germline V gene are GTSNPN and SVGIG (reference sequence). Trimming cost V 7 bases and J 7 bases, with 14 bases left between them. The CDR3 region is CALVRGRNSPLHF. The CDR3 nucleotides read TGTGCCTTAGTACGAGGGAGGAATTCACCCCTCCACTTT.

The genes are TRBV18 and TRBJ2-1; D not resolved. Germline-derived CDR1 and CDR2 are KGHSH and LQKENI. The CDR3 has 13 residues. V was pared by 0 bases and J by 5 bases, with 5 bases between. CDR3 DNA: TGTGCCAGCTCACCACCGGGCGACAATGAGCAGTTCTTC. As protein: CASSPPGDNEQFF.

The V gene is TRBV4-1, the J gene TRBJ2-1, with D possibly matching TRBD1 (6 bases). The V gene's germline CDR1 is MGHRA and CDR2 YSYEKL. The V end was cut by 6 bases, the J end by 4 bases, with 16 bases between. The CDR3 is 15 amino acids. CDR3 sequence: CASSLTGTSYNEQFF. Here the CDR3 DNA reads TGCGCCAGCAGTCTTACCGGGACATCTTACAATGAGCAGTTCTTC.

The V gene is TRBV30, the J gene TRBJ1-5; 7 bases match TRBD1. The CDR3 spans 13 residues. J lost 5 bases, V lost 6 bases, and 7 bases had no gene match. Germline V gene sequence: CDR1 GTSNPN, CDR2 SVGIG (reference sequence). CDR3 DNA sequence: TGTGCCTGCCGGCAGGGGGTGGATCAGCCCCAGCATTTT. Translated, it gives CACRQGVDQPQHF.

This sequence joins TRBV11-2 and TRBJ2-5; 8 positions match TRBD2. CDR1 is SGHAT, CDR2 FQNNGV, per germline. Unmatched junction bases numbered 11, after V lost 4 bases and J lost 4 bases. This CDR3 region has 16 residues. CDR3: CASSSRAGAGGETQYF. The CDR3, as DNA: TGTGCCAGCAGCTCGAGAGCGGGGGCCGGGGGAGAGACCCAGTACTTC. Full variable domain (remainder filled in from reference TRBV11-2 and TRBJ2-5): EAGVAQSPRYKIIEKRQSVAFWCNPISGHATLYWYQQILGQGPKLLIQFQNNGVVDDSQLPKDRFSAERLKGVDSTLKIQPAKLEDSAVYLCASSSRAGAGGETQYFGPGTRLLVL.

V and J are TRBV30 and TRBJ1-4; a possible D gene is TRBD1 (5 bases). The CDR3 runs 14 residues. Germline-derived CDR1 and CDR2 are GTSNPN and SVGIG (reference sequence). Trimming shortened V by 3 bases and J by 4 bases, and 12 bases separated the two germline ends. CDR3 amino acids: CAWRSTVSNEKLFF. Here the CDR3 DNA reads TGTGCCTGGAGATCGACAGTCAGTAATGAAAAACTGTTTTTT.

The rearrangement uses TRBV11-2 and TRBJ2-7; D gene unclear. This CDR3 region has 14 residues. In germline, CDR1 is SGHAT, CDR2 FQNNGV. V was cut by 3 bases and J by 2 bases, with 11 bases left in between. The CDR3 region has the DNA TGTGCCAGCAGCTTTTCTCCTGGGCCCTACGAGCAGTACTTC. It translates to CASSFSPGPYEQYF.

The chain has TRBV28 and TRBJ1-2; 10 bases map to TRBD1. The CDR3 is 13 amino acids. Trimming cost V 6 bases and J 7 bases; bases outside gene matches: 5. The germline CDR1 and CDR2 sequences are MDHEN and SYDVKM. CDR3 DNA sequence: TGTGCCAGCAGCCGCCGGGACAGGGGTGGCTACACCTTC. This gives the protein CASSRRDRGGYTF.

This clone was detected once. This chain links TRBV2 with TRBJ2-6, with D perhaps matching TRBD1 (6 bases). Trimming removed 2 bases from V and 2 bases from J, with 10 bases in between. This CDR3 has 16 residues. Germline CDR1 SNHLY, CDR2 FYNNEI. CDR3 loop: CASSELAGAGANVLTF. The CDR3 DNA follows: TGTGCCAGCAGTGAACTCGCAGGGGCTGGGGCCAACGTCCTGACTTTC.

The CDR3 region is CAWSQEGAAGPTYEQYF. The DNA for the CDR3 is TGTGCCTGGAGCCAAGAGGGGGCGGCAGGCCCGACCTACGAGCAGTACTTC. This chain joins TRBV30 and TRBJ2-7; 7 bases fit TRBD1. This CDR3 comprises 17 residues. Germline assignment: CDR1 GTSNPN and CDR2 SVGIG (reference sequence). The ends lost 3 bases at V and 2 bases at J; junction bases unmatched: 16.

This chain joins TRBV19 and TRBJ2-2; a weak D match, TRBD1 (5 bases). The germline V gene has CDR1 LNHDA and CDR2 SQIVND (reference sequence). With 7 bases removed from V and 4 bases from J, the gap between germline ends came to 19 bases. This CDR3 has 16 residues. CDR3 in DNA: TGTGCCAGTATGAGCCTTAGTACCAGGGCCACCGGGGAGCTGTTTTTT. Its protein product is CASMSLSTRATGELFF.

Only one count was recorded for this clone. The V and J genes are TRBV21-1 and TRBJ1-3; whether TRBD1, the table's D call, matches the DNA was not checked. TRBV21-1 corresponds to a pseudogene. The CDR3 has 15 amino acids. CDR3 sequence (DNA): TGTGCCAGCAGCGCAAACAGGGTCTCTGGAAACACCATATATTTT. It translates to CASSANRVSGNTIYF.

Details on this clone: Other DNA sequences within the sample encode an identical CDR3. This chain links TRBV6-6 with TRBJ1-1; no clear D. Germline V gene data show CDR1 as MNHNY and CDR2 as SVGAGI (reference sequence). The CDR3 runs 14 residues. Trimming pared 2 bases from V and 1 base from J, leaving 8 bases between. The CDR3 region is CASSYPGKNTEAFF. The CDR3 DNA sequence: TGTGCCAGCAGTTACCCCGGGAAGAACACTGAAGCTTTCTTT.

CDR3 in DNA: TGTGCCAGCAGCTTAGATTCCAGGGGCTACGAGCAGTACTTC. As protein: CASSLDSRGYEQYF. V is TRBV11-2 and J is TRBJ2-7; weak D call: TRBD1 (6 bases). This CDR3 is built from 14 residues. Germline V gene lookup returns CDR1 SGHAT and CDR2 FQNNGV. The V and J ends lost 0 bases and 3 bases respectively, with 9 bases between them. Drawing the rest from reference TRBV11-2 and TRBJ2-7, the complete variable domain is EAGVAQSPRYKIIEKRQSVAFWCNPISGHATLYWYQQILGQGPKLLIQFQNNGVVDDSQLPKDRFSAERLKGVDSTLKIQPAKLEDSAVYLCASSLDSRGYEQYFGPGTRLTVT.

The V call is TRBV2, the J call TRBJ2-1, with 8 positions matching TRBD2. CDR1 is SNHLY, CDR2 FYNNEI, per germline. The length of the CDR3 is 18 residues. V lost 7 bases to trimming and J lost 0 bases; unmatched junction nucleotides: 14. In DNA, the CDR3 is TGTGCCAGCACGCCGGGGGGGGCCTCTGTCGGCTCCTACAATGAGCAGTTCTTC. Its translation: CASTPGGASVGSYNEQFF.

V and J are TRBV11-2 and TRBJ2-3; a weak D match, TRBD2 (7 bases). The CDR3 runs 17 residues. V was pared by 1 base and J by 4 bases, with 18 bases between. CDR1 and CDR2 (germline): SGHAT, FQNNGV. DNA for the CDR3: TGTGCCAGCAGCTTAGGAGTTGGCGGGGGCATGCCAGATACGCAGTATTTT. Translating gives CASSLGVGGGMPDTQYF.

In nucleotides, the CDR3 is TGTGCCAGCACCTCGACAGGGGATGGCTACACCTTC. It is translated as CASTSTGDGYTF. V usage is TRBV12-3 or TRBV12-4 and J usage is TRBJ1-2, with 8 bases that match TRBD1. V lost 7 bases, J lost 6 bases, and 4 bases stayed unmatched. The CDR3 extends over 12 amino acids.

The chain combines TRBV5-1 with TRBJ1-2, with a possible D match to TRBD1 (6 bases). Per the germline V gene, CDR1 is SGHRS and CDR2 is YFSETQ. The CDR3 loop spans 13 amino acids. V lost 7 bases and J 4 bases, leaving 14 bases between the germline ends. The CDR3 reads CASFPGGAYGYTF. The CDR3 DNA reads TGCGCCAGCTTCCCCGGGGGGGCCTATGGCTACACCTTC.

V usage is TRBV6-5 and J usage is TRBJ1-1, with unresolved D. The ends were cut back, 5 bases at V and 3 bases at J, with 16 bases in the middle. CDR1 is MNHEY and CDR2 is SVGAGI in the germline V gene. The CDR3 sequence is 15 residues long. In DNA, the CDR3 is TGTGCCAGCAGTCCCTCGGCTAGGCGTTACACTGAAGCTTTCTTT. Translating gives CASSPSARRYTEAFF.